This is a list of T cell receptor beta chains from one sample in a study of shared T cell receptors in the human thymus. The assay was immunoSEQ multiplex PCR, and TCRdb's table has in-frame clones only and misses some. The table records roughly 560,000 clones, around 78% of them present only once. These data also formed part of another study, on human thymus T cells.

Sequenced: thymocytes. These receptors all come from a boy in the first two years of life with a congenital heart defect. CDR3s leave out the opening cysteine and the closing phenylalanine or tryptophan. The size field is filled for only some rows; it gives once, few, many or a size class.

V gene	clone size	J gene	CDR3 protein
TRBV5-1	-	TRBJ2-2	ASRSKSLNTGELF
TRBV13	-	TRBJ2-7	ASSPPPGASYEQY
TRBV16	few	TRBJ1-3	ASSLSGAGNTIY
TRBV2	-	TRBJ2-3	ASAGTGEKDTQY
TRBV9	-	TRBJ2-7	ASSALAGELYEQY
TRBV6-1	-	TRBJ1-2	ASRERAFNYGYT
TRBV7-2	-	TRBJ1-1	ASSLGYRGRLNTEAF
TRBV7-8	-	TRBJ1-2	ASSFTHSRDRGSGYT
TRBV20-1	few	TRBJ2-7	SAWTSYEQY
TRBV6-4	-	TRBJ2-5	ASSEEAGGETQY
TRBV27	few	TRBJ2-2	ASSPSWADRMNTGELF
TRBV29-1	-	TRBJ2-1	SSTGQGAHEQF
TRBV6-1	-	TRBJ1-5	ASSELRVQPQH
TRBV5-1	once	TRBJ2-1	ASSLQVPHNEQF
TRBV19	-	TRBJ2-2	ASSIDRRNTGELF
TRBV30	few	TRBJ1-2	ASLARGGYT
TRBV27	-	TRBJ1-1	ASSLSSASGTANTEAF